Each of the 27 T cell receptor beta chains below was sequenced from the same sample in a study of follicular helper T cells after annual influenza vaccination. Measured with immunoSEQ multiplex PCR; TCRdb has only the in-frame clones, and not every one. The sample contains some 5,000 clones, approximately 83% of which appear only once. Regarding time point: 2015-2016 season, pre-vaccination. Material: CXCR5+ CD38- circulating T follicular helper cells from blood, obtained on the day of influenza vaccination. Described subset: circulating Tfh, non-naive CD4+CXCR5+PD-1+ (ICOS+CD38+ or ICOS-CD38-). These receptors came from an adult who received the influenza vaccine.

The gene calls are TRBV7-2 and TRBJ1-3; D is unresolved. This CDR3 has 14 residues. Germline CDR1 is SGHTA and CDR2 is FQGNSA. The V and J ends lost 3 bases and 1 base respectively, with 7 bases between them. The CDR3 DNA sequence: TGTGCCAGCAGCTTCGACGCATCTGGAAACACCATATATTTT. It translates to CASSFDASGNTIYF.

The chain recombines TRBV6-1 with TRBJ1-2, with D tentatively TRBD1 (6 bases). The germline gives CDR1 MNHNS, CDR2 SASEGT. Trimming removed 7 bases from V and 3 bases from J, with 12 bases in between. The CDR3 is made up of 13 amino acids. CDR3 residues: CASNYRQDYGYTF. CDR3 in DNA: TGTGCCAGCAACTATCGACAGGACTATGGCTACACCTTC.

The CDR3 bases are TGCGCCAGCAGCTTGCGGGCTAGCGGGGGGAGCTCCTACAATGAGCAGTTCTTC. Translated: CASSLRASGGSSYNEQFF. The chain uses TRBV5-1 and TRBJ2-1; 11 bases align to TRBD2. V trimming: 1 base; J trimming: 0 bases; junction bases outside the gene matches: 6. Germline values: CDR1 SGHRS, CDR2 YFSETQ. The CDR3 loop spans 18 amino acids.

CDR3 DNA: TGTGCCAGCAGCTTGGACAGGCAGAATAATTCACCCCTCCACTTT. This translates into CASSLDRQNNSPLHF. V is TRBV5-8 and J is TRBJ1-6; D may be TRBD1 (5 bases). Germline CDR1 reads SGHTS; CDR2 reads YDEGEE. V was pared by 0 bases and J by 5 bases, with 9 bases between. The CDR3 has 15 amino acids.

V is TRBV7-8 and J is TRBJ1-3; D is possibly TRBD1 (5 bases). The length of the CDR3 is 16 residues. The V gene's germline CDR1 is SGHVS and CDR2 FQNEAQ. Trimming left V 1 base short and J 1 base short, with 11 bases between. The CDR3 DNA reads TGTGCCAGCAGCTTAGGGGCAGGGAATTCTGGAAACACCATATATTTT. This translates into CASSLGAGNSGNTIYF.

This clone came up a few times. This chain joins TRBV10-3 and TRBJ2-5, with TRBD2 identical over 7 bases. Germline V gene data show CDR1 as ENHRY and CDR2 as SYGVKD. CDR3 length equals 13 residues. The V gene end was trimmed by 10 bases and the J gene end by 2 bases; junction bases not matched to a gene: 7. The CDR3 sequence is CATRGEVQETQYF. CDR3 DNA: TGTGCCACCCGGGGGGAAGTTCAAGAGACCCAGTACTTC.

This chain links TRBV14 with TRBJ2-7; perhaps TRBD2 as D (6 bases). Per germline, CDR1 SGHDN and CDR2 FVKESK. The CDR3 spans 16 residues. V dropped 0 bases and J dropped 0 bases, with 12 bases sitting between them. Written as DNA, the CDR3 is TGTGCCAGCAGCCAAGAGGGGGGACCGAGCTCCTACGAGCAGTACTTC. Its translation is CASSQEGGPSSYEQYF.

The chain has TRBV20-1 and TRBJ2-7; D unresolved. Germline V CDR1 and CDR2: DFQATT, SNEGSKA (reference sequence). CDR3 size: 11 residues. The V gene lost 1 base and the J gene lost 3 bases, with 4 bases spanning the gap. The CDR3 DNA reads TGCAGTGCTAGAGGGGGCTACGAGCAGTACTTC. This encodes CSARGGYEQYF.

The J gene is TRBJ1-5, the V gene TRBV5-4; D remains ambiguous. The CDR3 totals 16 residues. Germline values: CDR1 SGHNT, CDR2 YYREEE (reference sequence). V lost 4 bases to trimming and J lost 4 bases, with 18 bases between them. CDR3 DNA sequence: TGTGCCAGCAGCGATGGAGGCAGAGGTGAAAATCAGCCCCAGCATTTT. Translated, it gives CASSDGGRGENQPQHF.

The chain couples TRBV6-6 to TRBJ2-1; TRBD1 is a possible D gene (5 bases). This CDR3 region has 14 residues. In germline, CDR1 is MNHNY, CDR2 SVGAGI (reference sequence). The germline V and J ends were trimmed by 2 bases and 4 bases, with 9 bases remaining between them. In nucleotides, the CDR3 is TGTGCCAGCAGTTACAGGGGCAATTACAATGAGCAGTTCTTC. As protein: CASSYRGNYNEQFF.

The chain couples TRBV15 to TRBJ1-1, with D perhaps matching TRBD1 (6 bases). Germline assignment: CDR1 LNHNV and CDR2 YYDKDF (reference sequence). V was clipped by 1 base and J by 2 bases, with 20 bases between them. The CDR3 spans 18 residues. CDR3 amino acids: CATSRGVGGGRTNTEAFF. CDR3 DNA sequence: TGTGCCACCAGCAGAGGGGTGGGGGGCGGACGGACCAACACTGAAGCTTTCTTT.

V usage is TRBV27 and J usage is TRBJ1-6, with 9 bases matching TRBD1. Looked up from germline, CDR1 is MNHEY and CDR2 is SMNVEV (reference sequence). V shed 8 bases and J 5 bases; nucleotides not matched to a gene: 4. CDR3 size: 14 residues. CDR3 protein: CASGRDRDNSPLHF. In DNA, the CDR3 is TGTGCCAGCGGCCGGGACAGGGATAATTCACCCCTCCACTTT.

The count of this clone is one. The chain links TRBV7-9 to TRBJ2-5, with TRBD2 matching 8 bases. Germline V gives CDR1 SEHNR, CDR2 FQNEAQ (reference sequence). The CDR3 is 15 amino acids. J was trimmed by 2 bases and V by 1 base; bases with no gene match: 3. DNA for the CDR3: TGTGCCAGCAGCTTAGTATTAGCGGGGCAAGAGACCCAGTACTTC. Translated: CASSLVLAGQETQYF.

This chain links TRBV7-3 with TRBJ2-3; TRBD1 aligns across 7 bases. The CDR3 has 16 amino acids. After removal of 2 bases from V and 3 bases from J, the junction contained 8 bases not matched to a gene. The germline CDR1 and CDR2 sequences are SGHTA and FQGTGA. This chain's CDR3 is CASSLSGQEGTDTQYF. The CDR3 DNA is TGTGCCAGCAGCTTATCCGGACAGGAAGGAACAGATACGCAGTATTTT. The whole variable domain, filled in from reference TRBV7-3 and TRBJ2-3, reads GAGVSQTPSNKVTEKGKYVELRCDPISGHTALYWYRQSLGQGPEFLIYFQGTGAADDSGLPNDRFFAVRPEGSVSTLKIQRTERGDSAVYLCASSLSGQEGTDTQYFGPGTRLTVL.

The CDR3, as DNA: TGTGCCAGCAGCGCCACCACTAGCACAGATACGCAGTATTTT. Translating it yields CASSATTSTDTQYF. The V gene is TRBV7-2, the J gene TRBJ2-3; D ambiguous. Per the germline V gene, CDR1 is SGHTA and CDR2 is FQGNSA. V dropped 5 bases and J dropped 0 bases, with 9 bases sitting between them. The CDR3 totals 14 residues.

V usage is TRBV7-2 and J usage is TRBJ2-2, with D uncertain. V was trimmed by 2 bases and J by 0 bases, leaving 7 bases between them. Germline lookup yields CDR1 SGHTA and CDR2 FQGNSA. The CDR3 totals 15 residues. The CDR3 here is CASSLWGSNTGELFF. CDR3 nucleotide sequence: TGTGCCAGCAGCTTATGGGGATCGAACACCGGGGAGCTGTTTTTT.

The chain links TRBV2 to TRBJ2-5; D is possibly TRBD2 (6 bases). Per germline, CDR1 SNHLY and CDR2 FYNNEI. With 11 bases removed from V and 0 bases from J, the gap between germline ends came to 10 bases. The CDR3 loop spans 12 amino acids. The CDR3 loop is CAGQRDQETQYF. The DNA for the CDR3 is TGTGCCGGCCAGCGGGACCAAGAGACCCAGTACTTC.

This clone has just one count. V usage is TRBV7-9 and J usage is TRBJ1-2; D remains ambiguous. The CDR3 is 15 amino acids. Trimming removed 5 bases from V and 7 bases from J, with 20 bases in between. Germline values: CDR1 SEHNR, CDR2 FQNEAQ (reference sequence). The CDR3 spells CASSPRFGDLTGYTF. Written as DNA, the CDR3 is TGTGCCAGCAGCCCTCGTTTCGGAGATCTAACTGGCTACACCTTC.

The chain recombines TRBV2 with TRBJ2-7, with D possibly matching TRBD2 (6 bases). V lost 4 bases and J lost 1, with 11 bases in between. The germline V gene encodes CDR1 SNHLY and CDR2 FYNNEI. CDR3 length: 14 residues. CDR3 nucleotide sequence: TGTGCCAGCAGTGCGGCGGGGACGTCCTACGAGCAGTACTTC. Encoded protein: CASSAAGTSYEQYF.

The chain has TRBV5-5 and TRBJ2-1; the match to TRBD2 covers 15 bases. The length of the CDR3 is 20 residues. V dropped 0 bases and J dropped 0; count of bases not matched to a gene: 7. Germline loops: CDR1 SGHKS, CDR2 YYEKEE (reference sequence). This chain's CDR3 is CASSLAGLAGGLSSYNEQFF. The CDR3, as DNA: TGTGCCAGCAGCTTGGCCGGACTAGCGGGGGGGTTAAGCTCCTACAATGAGCAGTTCTTC.

This chain uses TRBV5-1 with TRBJ2-5, with D hard to call. Germline CDR1 reads SGHRS; CDR2 reads YFSETQ. CDR3 length: 13 residues. V lost 5 bases to trimming and J lost 1 base, with 9 bases between them. This chain's CDR3 is CASRVWGQETQYF. CDR3 DNA: TGCGCCAGCAGAGTATGGGGCCAAGAGACCCAGTACTTC.

The chain carries TRBV6-1 and TRBJ2-7; no definite D call. The CDR3 totals 14 residues. Trimming stripped 2 bases from V and 5 bases from J, with 13 bases between. Germline V gene sequence: CDR1 MNHNS, CDR2 SASEGT. This CDR3 is CASSEIGRSDEQYF. The CDR3 region has the DNA TGTGCCAGCAGTGAAATAGGGCGGAGCGACGAGCAGTACTTC.

This sequence joins TRBV11-2 and TRBJ1-3; D gene uncertain. V was clipped by 4 bases and J by 4 bases, with 8 bases between them. Germline V gives CDR1 SGHAT, CDR2 FQNNGV. The CDR3 has 13 residues. The CDR3 coding sequence is TGTGCCAGCAGCTCAAGCCCGGGAAACACCATATATTTT. Amino acids: CASSSSPGNTIYF. Full variable domain (outside the CDR3, taken from reference TRBV11-2 and TRBJ1-3): EAGVAQSPRYKIIEKRQSVAFWCNPISGHATLYWYQQILGQGPKLLIQFQNNGVVDDSQLPKDRFSAERLKGVDSTLKIQPAKLEDSAVYLCASSSSPGNTIYFGEGSWLTVV.

This rearrangement joins TRBV7-2 to TRBJ2-5, with 9 positions matching TRBD2. J lost 4 bases, V lost 4 bases, and 10 bases had no gene match. CDR3 length equals 16 residues. Germline values: CDR1 SGHTA, CDR2 FQGNSA. The CDR3 DNA reads as TGTGCCAGCAGCTCACCGTCAGGGACTAGCTTAGAGACCCAGTACTTC. It yields the protein CASSSPSGTSLETQYF. The full variable domain, completed using reference TRBV7-2 and TRBJ2-5, is GAGVSQSPSNKVTEKGKDVELRCDPISGHTALYWYRQSLGQGLEFLIYFQGNSAPDKSGLPSDRFSAERTGGSVSTLTIQRTQQEDSAVYLCASSSPSGTSLETQYFGPGTRLLVL.

This clone was detected only once. The chain employs TRBV19 and TRBJ2-7, with 11 bases matching TRBD2. J was trimmed by 0 bases and V by 6 bases; bases with no gene match: 4. The germline V gene encodes CDR1 LNHDA and CDR2 SQIVND (reference sequence). This CDR3 is built from 15 residues. CDR3: CASRPLAGDSYEQYF. The CDR3 DNA sequence: TGTGCCAGTAGGCCACTAGCGGGGGACTCCTACGAGCAGTACTTC. The full variable domain, its missing parts supplied by reference TRBV19 and TRBJ2-7, is DGGITQSPKYLFRKEGQNVTLSCEQNLNHDAMYWYRQDPGQGLRLIYYSQIVNDFQKGDIAEGYSVSREKKESFPLTVTSAQKNPTAFYLCASRPLAGDSYEQYFGPGTRLTVT.

CDR3 loop: CASSLDRGQGRALGPRDEQFF. As DNA, the CDR3 is TGCGCCAGCAGCTTGGATCGGGGACAGGGAAGAGCACTAGGCCCCCGAGATGAGCAGTTCTTC. The chain couples TRBV5-1 to TRBJ2-1, with 9 nucleotides matching TRBD1. Losses at the gene ends were 0 bases for V and 8 bases for J; bases not matched to a gene: 24. Germline lookup yields CDR1 SGHRS and CDR2 YFSETQ. The CDR3 is made up of 21 amino acids.

This chain connects TRBV7-9 to TRBJ1-1; the D is unclear. The CDR3 covers 13 residues. Trimming pared 2 bases from V and 1 base from J, leaving 5 bases between. Germline values: CDR1 SEHNR, CDR2 FQNEAQ (reference sequence). The CDR3 DNA reads TGTGCCAGCAGCTTATATACGAACACTGAAGCTTTCTTT. Translation gives CASSLYTNTEAFF.